This entry lists 16 T cell receptor beta chains sequenced from one sample in a study of control samples from healthy donors and cancer patients. The table came from immunoSEQ multiplex PCR; TCRdb's copy has only in-frame clones and leaves some out. The sample carries over 60,000 clones, 70% to 90% recorded once. The sequencing input was PBMCs. Receptors originate from a woman aged 55 to 70 with head and neck cancer.

The chain joins TRBV19 to TRBJ1-4; D possibly corresponds to TRBD1 (6 bases). Germline values: CDR1 LNHDA, CDR2 SQIVND (reference sequence). V was clipped by 6 bases and J by 0 bases, with 14 bases between them. The CDR3 consists of 16 residues. CDR3 bases: TGTGCCAGTAGACCCCAGGACAGCTCAACTAATGAAAAACTGTTTTTT. Translated, it gives CASRPQDSSTNEKLFF.

This chain joins TRBV12-3 or TRBV12-4 and TRBJ1-1; no definite D call. The CDR3 is made up of 13 amino acids. The V end lost 1 base, the J end lost 6 bases, and 9 bases lay between the germline ends. The CDR3 here is CASSLVSRAEAFF. The CDR3 nucleotides are TGTGCCAGCAGTTTAGTTTCAAGGGCTGAAGCTTTCTTT.

The chain couples TRBV6-5 to TRBJ2-1; no definite D call. The CDR3 totals 14 residues. CDR1 MNHEY and CDR2 SVGAGI come from the germline V gene. Trimming shortened V by 7 bases and J by 5 bases, and 15 bases separated the two germline ends. In nucleotides, the CDR3 is TGTGCCAGCACGTGGCTCAGCAGGAACAATGAGCAGTTCTTC. It specifies CASTWLSRNNEQFF.

The chain joins TRBV20-1 to TRBJ1-2, with no clear D. Deletions cut 3 bases from V and 1 base from J, with 6 bases between. CDR3 length: 12 residues. Germline loops: CDR1 DFQATT, CDR2 SNEGSKA (reference sequence). This CDR3 is CSASPDNYGYTF. The CDR3 region has the DNA TGCAGTGCTAGTCCGGATAACTATGGCTACACCTTC.

The chain uses TRBV7-8 and TRBJ2-7; TRBD1 might be the D (6 bases). V was trimmed by 5 bases and J by 6 bases, leaving 14 bases between them. Germline lookup yields CDR1 SGHVS and CDR2 FQNEAQ. The CDR3 is 13 residues long. The CDR3 region has the DNA TGTGCCAGCAGCCTAACAGGGATAAGCGAGCAGTACTTC. It is translated as CASSLTGISEQYF.

This sequence joins TRBV6-5 and TRBJ2-7; D may be TRBD2 (5 bases). The CDR3 is made up of 14 amino acids. V was trimmed by 4 bases and J by 5 bases, leaving 15 bases between them. Germline-derived CDR1 and CDR2 are MNHEY and SVGAGI. The CDR3 nucleotides read TGTGCCAGCAGTTCCAACAGCGGCGAGGACGAGCAGTACTTC. Its protein product is CASSSNSGEDEQYF.

This chain joins TRBV2 and TRBJ1-1; D not certain. The V end was cut by 6 bases, the J end by 1 base, with 9 bases between. The CDR3 totals 13 residues. CDR1 SNHLY and CDR2 FYNNEI come from the germline V gene. CDR3 bases: TGTGCCAGCAGGGGGAGACCGAACACTGAAGCTTTCTTT. It codes for CASRGRPNTEAFF. Filled out from reference TRBV2 and TRBJ1-1, the complete variable domain reads EPEVTQTPSHQVTQMGQEVILRCVPISNHLYFYWYRQILGQKVEFLVSFYNNEISEKSEIFDDQFSVERPDGSNFTLKIRSTKLEDSAMYFCASRGRPNTEAFFGQGTRLTVV.

This chain connects TRBV6-5 to TRBJ2-1; 8 bases agree with TRBD2. There are 15 residues in the CDR3. Trimming cost V 0 bases and J 7 bases; bases outside gene matches: 5. Germline values: CDR1 MNHEY, CDR2 SVGAGI. DNA of the CDR3: TGTGCCAGCAGTTACTCGACGGGAGGGAGGAATGAGCAGTTCTTC. Encoded protein: CASSYSTGGRNEQFF.

V and J are TRBV7-9 and TRBJ1-1; D uncertain. The CDR3 consists of 13 residues. The germline gives CDR1 SEHNR, CDR2 FQNEAQ (reference sequence). V was clipped by 0 bases and J by 0 bases, with 2 bases between them. The CDR3, as DNA: TGTGCCAGCAGCTTAGCCCTGAACACTGAAGCTTTCTTT. Residues: CASSLALNTEAFF.

The CDR3 DNA sequence: TGTGCCAGCAGCTCTACCGGGGGGGCTAGCGGGATTGAGAAGGAGACCCAGTACTTC. Protein: CASSSTGGASGIEKETQYF. The rearrangement joins TRBV9 to TRBJ2-5, with 9 bases identical to TRBD2. The CDR3 is 19 residues long. Looked up from germline, CDR1 is SGDLS and CDR2 is YYNGEE. Trimming at V came to 4 bases and at J to 5 bases, leaving 21 bases not matched to a gene. The whole variable domain, filled in from reference TRBV9 and TRBJ2-5, reads DSGVTQTPKHLITATGQRVTLRCSPRSGDLSVYWYQQSLDQGLQFLIQYYNGEERAKGNILERFSAQQFPDLHSELNLSSLELGDSALYFCASSSTGGASGIEKETQYFGPGTRLLVL.

The rearrangement joins TRBV23-1 to TRBJ2-5; 8 nucleotides agree with TRBD2. TRBV23-1 is marked as an open reading frame, function uncertain. V was clipped by 9 bases and J by 1 base; unmatched bases: 7. The CDR3 sequence is 14 residues long. The CDR3: CARTGTRGQETQYF. As DNA, the CDR3 is TGCGCCAGAACCGGGACTAGAGGCCAAGAGACCCAGTACTTC.

The chain has TRBV27 and TRBJ1-1, with 7 bases aligning to TRBD1. After removal of 4 bases from V and 0 bases from J, the junction contained 5 bases not matched to a gene. Germline lookup yields CDR1 MNHEY and CDR2 SMNVEV (reference sequence). The CDR3 length is 15 residues. In DNA, the CDR3 is TGTGCCAGCAGTTCCAGGGGGGACCTGAACACTGAAGCTTTCTTT. This encodes CASSSRGDLNTEAFF.

The chain recombines TRBV7-2 with TRBJ1-6; D gene unclear. V was clipped by 1 base and J by 14 bases, with 15 bases between them. The CDR3 covers 14 residues. Germline CDR1 reads SGHTA; CDR2 reads FQGNSA. CDR3 amino acids: CASSLEGGDLTLHF. As DNA, the CDR3 is TGTGCCAGCAGCTTAGAAGGTGGGGATCTGACCCTCCACTTT.

This sequence joins TRBV7-9 and TRBJ1-1, with a tentative D call TRBD1 (5 bases). This CDR3 has 15 amino acids. V was clipped by 3 bases and J by 1 base, with 12 bases between them. Germline V lookup: CDR1 SEHNR, CDR2 FQNEAQ (reference sequence). CDR3 sequence reads: CASSLAEGQNTEAFF. The CDR3 DNA follows: TGTGCCAGCAGCTTGGCTGAAGGACAGAACACTGAAGCTTTCTTT.

This clone was counted a few times. This chain joins TRBV6-5 and TRBJ1-4; possible D gene TRBD1, 6 bases. Germline CDR1 is MNHEY and CDR2 is SVGAGI. V was cut by 8 bases and J by 6 bases, with 19 bases left in between. The CDR3 consists of 15 residues. CDR3 sequence reads: CASRLGGGAHEKLFF. CDR3 bases: TGTGCCAGCCGCCTGGGGGGGGGCGCCCATGAAAAACTGTTTTTT.

The chain recombines TRBV11-2 with TRBJ2-2, with 10 bases aligning to TRBD2. V dropped 6 bases and J dropped 8; count of bases not matched to a gene: 12. Germline V CDR1 and CDR2: SGHAT, FQNNGV. The CDR3 extends over 16 amino acids. CDR3 coding DNA: TGTGCCAGCAGGTCACTAGCGGGGCGAACAGGAGGGGAGCTGTTTTTT. Protein product: CASRSLAGRTGGELFF.